This is a list of T cell receptor beta chains from one sample in a study of CD8+ T cells in alopecia areata. Using immunoSEQ multiplex PCR, the repertoire was profiled, and TCRdb retains in-frame clones only, with some absent. The sample consists of around 80,000 clones, just over 50% of them appearing once. The sequencing sample was made of NKG2D-high CD8+ T cells sorted from blood. Receptors originate from a human donor with alopecia areata. Each CDR3 is given with its conserved first and last residue. A D gene is named only where the DNA matches it firmly. Size tells how often a clone was seen (once, few, many) or the class of an expanded clone, and some rows leave it out.

d_call	v_call	clone_size	j_call	cdr3_nt	cdr3_aa
-	TRBV30	few	TRBJ2-5	TGTGCCTGGGACCGGTACCAAGAGACCCAGTACTTC	CAWDRYQETQYF
TRBD2	TRBV29-1	-	TRBJ2-7	TGCAGCGTTGAAGATCCGGCTAGCGGAGAATACGAGCAGTACTTC	CSVEDPASGEYEQYF
-	TRBV29-1	few	TRBJ2-1	TGCAGCGTTCGGGGCGGGGGCTGGGGCAATGAGCAGTTCTTC	CSVRGGGWGNEQFF
TRBD2	TRBV11-2	-	TRBJ2-5	TGTGCCAGCAGCCCGTTCCGGGGACTAGGAGAGACCCAGTACTTC	CASSPFRGLGETQYF
TRBD1	TRBV27	-	TRBJ1-1	TGTGCCAGCGGTCAGGGGGGGAACACTGAAGCTTTCTTT	CASGQGGNTEAFF
-	TRBV19	few	TRBJ2-1	TGTGCCTCCCAACTGGGTAACCGGGACAATGAGCAGTTCTTC	CASQLGNRDNEQFF
-	TRBV2	few	TRBJ2-3	TGTGCCAGCAGTGTATGGAGCGCAGATACGCAGTATTTT	CASSVWSADTQYF
-	TRBV13	medium-sized	TRBJ1-6	TGTGCCAGCAGCTTTGTGGGTTCACCCCTCCACTTT	CASSFVGSPLHF
-	TRBV29-1	few	TRBJ2-1	TGCAGCCATAATGAGCAGTTCTTC	CSHNEQFF
TRBD1	TRBV15	-	TRBJ2-5	TGTGCCACCAGCAGCGGGACAGGGGGATTTGGGACCCAGTACTTC	CATSSGTGGFGTQYF
TRBD2	TRBV11-2	-	TRBJ2-7	TGTGCCAGCAGCTCGGGGACTAGCGGGGGATACGAGCAGTACTTC	CASSSGTSGGYEQYF
-	TRBV27	-	TRBJ2-7	TGTGCCAGCAGTTTAAGGCCAGAACAAACGTACGAGCAGTACTTC	CASSLRPEQTYEQYF
-	TRBV6-6	medium-sized	TRBJ1-1	TGTGCCAGCAGCTTCAAAGTGGACACTGAAGCTTTCTTT	CASSFKVDTEAFF
-	TRBV28	medium-sized	TRBJ2-6	TGTGCCAGCAGTTCCCTCAGAGAGGCTGGGGCCAACGTCCTGACTTTC	CASSSLREAGANVLTF
TRBD2	TRBV2	-	TRBJ2-1	TGTGCCAGCTGTACTAGCGAGAGCTCCTACAATGAGCAGTTCTTC	CASCTSESSYNEQFF
-	TRBV27	-	TRBJ2-7	TGTGCCAGCCAAGGGGTCGGCGAGCAGTACTTC	CASQGVGEQYF
-	TRBV29-1	-	TRBJ2-7	TGCAGCGTTGAAAGTCGGGGTGGGGAGCAGTACTTC	CSVESRGGEQYF
TRBD1	TRBV10-3	-	TRBJ1-2	TGTGCCATCAGTGAGTCGAACGAGGGACCGTCAGGGGGTAACTATGGCTACACCTTC	CAISESNEGPSGGNYGYTF
TRBD2	TRBV27	-	TRBJ2-1	TGTGCCAGCAGTTCTCTGGGACTAGGGGGTGAGCAGTTCTTC	CASSSLGLGGEQFF
-	TRBV4-1	-	TRBJ1-2	TGCGCCAGCAGCCCAGGCCCCGTAGGCTACACCTTC	CASSPGPVGYTF
-	TRBV4-1	-	TRBJ2-6	TGCGCCAGCAGCCGCCTTGCAGGGACCTCTGGGGCCAACGTCCTGACTTTC	CASSRLAGTSGANVLTF
TRBD1	TRBV28	once	TRBJ2-7	TGTGCCAGCAGACTTCTGACAGGGATGAAGGACGAGCAGTACTTC	CASRLLTGMKDEQYF
-	TRBV28	few	TRBJ1-2	TGTGCCAGCAGCCCCGCGCGAGAAAATAACTATGGCTACACCTTC	CASSPARENNYGYTF
-	TRBV2	-	TRBJ2-2	TGTGCCAGCAGTCCCGGAGGGGTCGGGAACACCGGGGAGCTGTTTTTT	CASSPGGVGNTGELFF
-	TRBV2	-	TRBJ2-7	TGTGCCAGCGGGGGCTACGAGCAGTACTTC	CASGGYEQYF
-	TRBV2	-	TRBJ2-7	TGTGCCAGCAGTGAAACCGGGTCCTACGAGCAGTACTTC	CASSETGSYEQYF
-	TRBV7-3	few	TRBJ2-3	TGTGCCAGCAGCCCCTTGGGAGGCAGCACAGATACGCAGTATTTT	CASSPLGGSTDTQYF
-	TRBV5-6	few	TRBJ1-1	TGTGCCAGCAGGGGAACAGGGATCTCTGAAGCTTTCTTT	CASRGTGISEAFF
-	TRBV27	once	TRBJ2-7	TGTGCCAGCAGTTCCCCCCCGGAGGAGCAGTACTTC	CASSSPPEEQYF
TRBD2	TRBV6-6	-	TRBJ2-5	TGTGCCAGCAGTCCAGGGACTAGCGTTTGGAAAGAGACCCAGTACTTC	CASSPGTSVWKETQYF
-	TRBV4-1	-	TRBJ2-7	TGCGCCAGCAGCCAAGTAGTTAGCGGCTACGAGCAGTACTTC	CASSQVVSGYEQYF
-	TRBV7-8	-	TRBJ2-7	TGTGCCAGCAGCTTAGAGGGGACGTCCATCTACGAGCAGTACTTC	CASSLEGTSIYEQYF
-	TRBV5-6	-	TRBJ2-5	TGTGCCAGCGGGGTGTATGGGGCGCGGGGAGAGACCCAGTACTTC	CASGVYGARGETQYF
-	TRBV28	-	TRBJ2-7	TGTGCCAGCAGTTTGAGGCAGGGGCAATACTACGAGCAGTACTTC	CASSLRQGQYYEQYF
-	TRBV27	-	TRBJ2-1	TGTGCCAGCAGTTTTACGGGCGCGGGGAATGAGCAGTTCTTC	CASSFTGAGNEQFF
-	TRBV13	-	TRBJ1-1	TGTGCCAGCAGCTCTGGACGGGGGGGAACTGAAGCTTTCTTT	CASSSGRGGTEAFF
-	TRBV21-1	-	TRBJ2-5	TGTGCCAGCAGCTCTCGAGAGACCCAGTACTTC	CASSSRETQYF
TRBD1	TRBV7-9	once	TRBJ2-5	TGTGCCAGCAGCTCCTCACCGACAGGGGAAGAGACCCAGTACTTC	CASSSSPTGEETQYF